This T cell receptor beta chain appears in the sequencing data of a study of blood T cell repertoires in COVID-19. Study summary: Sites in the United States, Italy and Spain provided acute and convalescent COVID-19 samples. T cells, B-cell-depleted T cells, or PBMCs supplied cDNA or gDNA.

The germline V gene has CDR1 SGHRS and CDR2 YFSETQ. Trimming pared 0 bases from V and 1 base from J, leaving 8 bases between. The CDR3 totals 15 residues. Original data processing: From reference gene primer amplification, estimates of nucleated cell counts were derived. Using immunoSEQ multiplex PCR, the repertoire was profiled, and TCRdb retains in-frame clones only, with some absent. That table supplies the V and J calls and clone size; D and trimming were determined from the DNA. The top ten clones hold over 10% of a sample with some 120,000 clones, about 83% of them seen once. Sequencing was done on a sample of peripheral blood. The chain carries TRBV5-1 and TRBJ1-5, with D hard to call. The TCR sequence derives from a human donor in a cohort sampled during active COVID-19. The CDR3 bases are TGCGCCAGCAGCTTGGGGGGAGTGAGCAATCAGCCCCAGCATTTT. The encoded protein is CASSLGGVSNQPQHF.